This T cell receptor beta chain was observed in a study of tumor-infiltrating lymphocytes in oesophageal squamous cell carcinoma. TCRdb re-analysed the PCR reads in MiXCR, keeping a single row per CDR3 protein. The repertoire consists of about 11,000 distinct CDR3 sequences, with around half occurring once and the leading ten covering about 25%. The sequencing input was esophageal tumor tissue. The TCR originated in a male donor with esophageal squamous cell carcinoma.

CDR3 sequence reads: CASSYHPVGTQYF. In DNA form, the CDR3 reads TGTGCCAGCAGTTACCACCCGGTGGGGACCCAGTACTTC. The J gene is TRBJ2-4, the V gene TRBV6-1; D is unresolved. The J call is uncertain, as TRBJ2-5 better fits the DNA end. The CDR3 spans 13 residues. Germline CDR1 and CDR2: MNHNS and SASEGT.